This passage covers 7 T cell receptor beta chains from one sample sequenced in a study of T cells generated in artificial thymic organoids (TCRdb year 2017). The receptor library was made with 5' RACE. Data came from an Illumina MiSeq. TCRalpha and TCRbeta libraries were amplified separately by semi-nested PCR with Advantage 2 and reverse primers in the TRAC or TRBC constant regions. Clones were called with MiXCR by TCRdb after fastp trimmed the public reads at Q25, and only in-frame beta chains were retained. Merged by CDR3 protein, the rows form single entries marked with the most common genes and DNA. This sample holds approximately 5,100 distinct CDR3 sequences; roughly a third were observed only once. About 2.4% of the sample lies in the top ten. The sequenced material came from naive CD8+ T cells from blood. What the cell subset or site label conveys for this sample: CD3+TCRalphabeta+CD8SP T cells; for blood, CD45RO-CCR7+ naive CD8+ T cells. These receptors originate from a human donor who gave cord blood stem cells for thymic organoid culture, a cardiac surgery patient who gave postnatal thymus, or a blood donor (not recorded which).

The rearrangement uses TRBV29-1 and TRBJ1-1; possibly TRBD1 for D (6 bases). This CDR3 has 13 residues. V shed 7 bases and J shed 1 base, with 13 bases lying between them. Germline V gene data show CDR1 as SQVTM and CDR2 as ANQGSEA. The CDR3 DNA follows: TGCAGCGCAATAACAGGGACGAACACTGAAGCTTTCTTT. This sequence encodes CSAITGTNTEAFF.

In its sample, this clonotype was seen a few times. This chain uses TRBV4-1 with TRBJ2-4; D remains unclear. This CDR3 region has 15 residues. Trimming cost V 4 bases and J 2 bases, with 12 bases left between them. In germline, CDR1 is MGHRA, CDR2 YSYEKL. The CDR3 DNA sequence: TGCGCCAGCAGCCGCCGCCCGGGCCCCAAAAACATTCAGTACTTC. Protein sequence: CASSRRPGPKNIQYF.

A few counts support this clonotype. The genes are TRBV7-3 and TRBJ2-2, with 10 positions matching TRBD2. The germline V gene has CDR1 SGHTA and CDR2 FQGTGA. The junction had 7 bases not matched to a gene; V was cut back by 2 bases and J by 7 bases. The CDR3 length is 16 residues. This chain's CDR3 is CASSLRLAGAGGELFF. CDR3 coding DNA: TGTGCCAGCAGCTTACGGCTAGCGGGAGCAGGCGGGGAGCTGTTTTTT.

This clonotype turned up a few times. Sequence at one end of the junction differs from germline and may be a read error. The J gene is TRBJ2-7, the V gene TRBV4-1, with D perhaps matching TRBD1 or TRBD2 (6 bases each). CDR1 MGHRA and CDR2 YSYEKL come from the germline V gene. The CDR3 has 12 residues. The CDR3 sequence: CASSQVGGEQCF. CDR3 in DNA: TGCGCCAGCAGCCAAGTCGGGGGCGAGCAGTGCTTC.

The J gene is TRBJ1-4, the V gene TRBV4-3, with 8 bases identical to TRBD1. Looked up from germline, CDR1 is LGHNA and CDR2 is YSLEER. After removal of 1 base from V and 5 bases from J, the junction contained 3 bases not matched to a gene. CDR3 length equals 15 residues. Written as DNA, the CDR3 is TGCGCCAGCAGCCAAGGATGGACAGGGAATGAAAAACTGTTTTTT. It translates to CASSQGWTGNEKLFF.

In its sample, this clonotype was seen once. V gene TRBV11-2 combines with J gene TRBJ2-5; D uncertain. The CDR3 spans 14 residues. CDR1 SGHAT and CDR2 FQNNGV come from the germline V gene. Deletions cut 1 base from V and 5 bases from J, with 11 bases between. The CDR3 loop reads CASSLAQWKETQYF. The CDR3 DNA is TGTGCCAGCAGCTTAGCGCAGTGGAAGGAGACCCAGTACTTC.

The chain employs TRBV4-3 and TRBJ2-2; TRBD2 matches 11 bases. In germline, CDR1 is LGHNA, CDR2 YSLEER. V trimming: 0 bases; J trimming: 0 bases; junction bases outside the gene matches: 6. There are 19 residues in the CDR3. This chain's CDR3 is CASSQDQLAGVSNTGELFF. CDR3 DNA: TGCGCCAGCAGCCAAGATCAACTAGCGGGAGTCTCGAACACCGGGGAGCTGTTTTTT.